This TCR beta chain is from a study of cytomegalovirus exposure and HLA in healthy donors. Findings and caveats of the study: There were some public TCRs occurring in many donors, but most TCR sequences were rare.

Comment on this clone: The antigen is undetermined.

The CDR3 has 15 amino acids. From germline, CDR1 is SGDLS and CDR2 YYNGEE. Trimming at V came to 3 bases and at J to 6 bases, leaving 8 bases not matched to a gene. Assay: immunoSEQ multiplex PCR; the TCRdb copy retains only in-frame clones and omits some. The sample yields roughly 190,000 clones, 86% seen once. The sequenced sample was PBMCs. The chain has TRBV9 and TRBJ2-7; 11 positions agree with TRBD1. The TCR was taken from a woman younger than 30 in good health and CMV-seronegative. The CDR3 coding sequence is TGTGCCAGCAGCGCACTGGACAGGGGGCCTCGCGAGCAGTACTTC. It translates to CASSALDRGPREQYF.